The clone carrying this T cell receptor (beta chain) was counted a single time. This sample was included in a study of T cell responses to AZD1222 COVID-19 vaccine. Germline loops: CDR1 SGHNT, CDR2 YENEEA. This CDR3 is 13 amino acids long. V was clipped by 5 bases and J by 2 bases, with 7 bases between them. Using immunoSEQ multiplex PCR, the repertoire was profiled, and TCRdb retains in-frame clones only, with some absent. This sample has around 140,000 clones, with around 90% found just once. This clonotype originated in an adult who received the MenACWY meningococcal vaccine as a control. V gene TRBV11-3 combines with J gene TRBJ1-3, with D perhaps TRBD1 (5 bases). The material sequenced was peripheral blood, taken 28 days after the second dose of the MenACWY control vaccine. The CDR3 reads CASSPGPGNTIYF. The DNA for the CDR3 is TGTGCCAGCAGCCCGGGGCCTGGAAACACCATATATTTT.